A selection of T cell receptor beta chains follows, all from one sample in a study of T cells in Graves' hyperthyroidism and ophthalmopathy. TCRdb itself ran the multiplex PCR reads through MiXCR, one entry per CDR3 protein. The table has hundreds of thousands of distinct CDR3 sequences, over 11% seen once. The sample consisted of blood. The receptors were sampled from a woman aged 25 to 39 with Graves' hyperthyroidism that later progressed to Graves' ophthalmopathy. Both conserved end residues are part of each CDR3. The D gene is left open where the match is weak. Clone size is not always given. Where it is, it says once, few, many or a class for expanded clones.

>TRBV4-3|TRBD1|TRBJ1-4|few
CASSQVWAGGEKLFF
TGCGCCAGCAGCCAAGTCTGGGCAGGGGGGGAAAAACTGTTTTTT
>TRBV12-3/TRBV12-4|NA|TRBJ2-7|many
CASSLSGFAYEQYF
TGTGCCAGCAGTTTATCAGGGTTCGCGTACGAGCAGTACTTC
>TRBV3-1|TRBD2|TRBJ2-1|few
CASSQRTSADSYNEQFF
TGTGCCAGCAGCCAACGGACTAGCGCTGACTCCTACAATGAGCAGTTCTTC
>TRBV7-9|NA|TRBJ2-1|NA
CASSLTWEGEGPSEQFF
TGTGCCAGCAGCCTCACCTGGGAGGGGGAGGGCCCGAGTGAGCAGTTCTTC
>TRBV28|NA|TRBJ2-3|NA
CASSSMPGPTAGDTQYF
TGTGCCAGCAGCTCAATGCCGGGACCCACGGCGGGAGATACGCAGTATTTT
>TRBV28|TRBD1|TRBJ1-2|NA
CASSSRDRGDINYGYTF
TGTGCCAGCAGTTCCCGGGACAGGGGCGACATTAACTATGGCTACACCTTC
>TRBV9|NA|TRBJ2-4|NA
CASSDGAKDIQYF
TGTGCCAGCAGCGACGGGGCCAAAGACATTCAGTACTTC
>TRBV12-3/TRBV12-4|NA|TRBJ1-1|many
CASRSSGTEAFF
TGTGCCAGCAGAAGTTCGGGGACTGAAGCTTTCTTT
>TRBV28|TRBD1|TRBJ1-5|few
CASSRSGGGTEPQHF
TGTGCCAGCAGTCGGTCCGGAGGGGGCACGGAGCCCCAGCATTTT
>TRBV15|NA|TRBJ2-1|many
CATSRGDYNEQFF
TGTGCCACCAGCAGGGGCGATTACAATGAGCAGTTCTTC
>TRBV12-3/TRBV12-4|NA|TRBJ1-5|many
CASSLSGRDNQPQHF
TGTGCCAGCAGTTTATCAGGGCGAGACAATCAGCCCCAGCATTTT
>TRBV4-1|NA|TRBJ2-7|few
CASSQEGWAAEQYF
TGCGCCAGCAGCCAAGAGGGATGGGCAGCCGAGCAGTACTTC
>TRBV15|NA|TRBJ2-1|NA
CATSPPGGSYNEQFF
TGTGCCACCAGCCCTCCAGGGGGGTCCTACAATGAGCAGTTCTTC
>TRBV29-1|NA|TRBJ2-7|few
CSVEHSSYEQHF
TGCAGCGTTGAACACAGCTCCTACGAGCAGCACTTC
>TRBV28|NA|TRBJ2-7|many
CASKRGKGPYEQYF
TGTGCCAGCAAGAGGGGGAAGGGCCCCTACGAGCAGTACTTC
>TRBV20-1|TRBD1|TRBJ2-1|many
CSASVAGGRNEQFF
TGCAGTGCTAGCGTGGCAGGGGGCCGCAATGAGCAGTTCTTC
>TRBV28|NA|TRBJ2-1|many
CVCGQAPSYNEQFF
TGTGTCTGTGGCCAGGCCCCTTCCTACAATGAGCAGTTCTTC
>TRBV20-1|NA|TRBJ2-5|many
CSASDGLQETQYF
TGCAGTGCTAGTGATGGGCTCCAAGAGACCCAGTACTTC
>TRBV20-1|NA|TRBJ1-1|NA
CSASAPSNTAFF
TGCAGTGCTTCCGCCCCCTCGAATACAGCTTTCTTT
>TRBV7-2|NA|TRBJ1-5|many
CASSPGGTSNQPQHF
TGTGCCAGCAGCCCCGGTGGAACTTCGAATCAGCCCCAGCATTTT
>TRBV12-3/TRBV12-4|TRBD1|TRBJ1-2|NA
CASRSGTGAFYGYTF
TGTGCCAGCAGGTCCGGGACAGGGGCGTTCTATGGCTACACCTTC
>TRBV28|TRBD2|TRBJ2-5|many
CASRPGTNRETQYF
TGTGCCAGCAGACCAGGGACTAACCGAGAGACCCAGTACTTC
>TRBV11-2|TRBD2|TRBJ2-7|NA
CASSTRGGLFHEQYF
TGTGCCAGCAGCACCCGCGGGGGGCTATTCCACGAGCAGTACTTC
>TRBV6-2/TRBV6-3|NA|TRBJ1-2|NA
CASSYRDGCGYTF
TGTGCCAGCAGTTACCGGGACGGCTGTGGCTACACCTTC
>TRBV18|NA|TRBJ1-1|once
CVSSPRQMNTEAFF
TGTGTCAGCTCACCCAGACAAATGAACACTGAAGCTTTCTTT
>TRBV6-2/TRBV6-3|NA|TRBJ1-1|many
CASSYSVEDMNTEAFF
TGTGCCAGCAGTTACTCCGTAGAAGATATGAACACTGAAGCTTTCTTT
>TRBV7-2|TRBD1|TRBJ2-3|NA
CASSLDGTVLGDTQYF
TGTGCCAGCAGCTTAGACGGGACAGTTTTGGGGGATACGCAGTATTTT
>TRBV12-3/TRBV12-4|NA|TRBJ2-4|many
CASSFEGWGDRNIQYF
TGTGCCAGCAGTTTCGAGGGGTGGGGGGACCGAAACATTCAGTACTTC
>TRBV29-1|NA|TRBJ1-1|many
CSGKQQSDTEAFF
TGCAGCGGGAAACAGCAATCGGACACTGAAGCTTTCTTT
>TRBV5-6|NA|TRBJ2-1|NA
CASSLFYNEQFF
TGTGCCAGCAGCCTCTTTTACAATGAGCAGTTCTTC
>TRBV2|NA|TRBJ2-1|NA
CASSQDRGNAAYNEQFF
TGTGCCAGCAGCCAAGATCGGGGGAACGCGGCCTACAATGAGCAGTTCTTC